This is a list of T cell receptor beta chains from one sample in a study of human T cells and chemical hapten exposure. MiXCR was run by TCRdb on the RACE reads, yielding one entry per CDR3 protein. The data show over 150,000 distinct CDR3 sequences, about 27% seen once. The sequencing used whole blood, collected in connection with sensitization to the hapten diphenylcyclopropenone (DPC). The origin of the receptors is a woman under 30 with alopecia areata. Some clones in this sample may be carry-over from other donors' samples. CDR3s include the opening cysteine and the closing phenylalanine or tryptophan. Fields, in order: clone size, J gene, V gene, D gene, CDR3 protein, CDR3 DNA. The D gene is left open where the match is weak. The size field is filled for only some rows; it gives once, few, many or a size class.

>few|TRBJ2-1|TRBV30|-
CAWSPSLREQFF
TGTGCCTGGAGCCCCAGTCTCCGTGAGCAGTTCTTC
>-|TRBJ2-1|TRBV5-1|TRBD2
CASGTNYNEQFF
TGCGCCAGCGGGACTAACTACAATGAGCAGTTCTTC
>few|TRBJ2-7|TRBV7-9|-
CASSLAADTYEQYF
TGTGCCAGCAGCTTAGCCGCCGATACCTACGAGCAGTACTTC
>-|TRBJ1-1|TRBV20-1|-
CSAGGGGSNTEAFF
TGCAGTGCTGGGGGCGGGGGCTCGAACACTGAAGCTTTCTTT
>many|TRBJ2-7|TRBV3-1|-
CASSHRRRSGSYEQYF
TGTGCCAGCAGCCATCGAAGAAGAAGCGGTTCCTACGAGCAGTACTTC
>-|TRBJ2-3|TRBV4-2|-
CASSQEARTTDTQYF
TGTGCCAGCAGCCAGGAAGCACGTACGACAGATACGCAGTATTTT
>-|TRBJ1-5|TRBV6-2/TRBV6-3|-
CASSYSPGVFNQPQHF
TGTGCCAGCAGTTACTCCCCAGGGGTTTTCAACCAGCCCCAGCATTTT
>-|TRBJ2-1|TRBV14|-
CASSTGNEQFF
TGTGCCAGCAGTACAGGGAACGAGCAGTTCTTC
>-|TRBJ1-1|TRBV7-2|-
CASSFYLLRRDTEAFF
TGTGCCAGCAGCTTTTATCTACTCCGGAGGGACACTGAAGCTTTCTTT
>-|TRBJ1-1|TRBV14|-
CASSQALSEAFF
TGTGCCAGCAGCCAAGCGTTGTCTGAAGCTTTCTTT
>-|TRBJ1-5|TRBV20-1|TRBD1
CSANRGGNQPQHF
TGCAGTGCGAACAGGGGAGGCAATCAGCCCCAGCATTTT
>few|TRBJ2-1|TRBV7-9|TRBD2
CASTLVAGGADEQFF
TGTGCCAGTACTTTGGTAGCGGGGGGGGCCGATGAGCAGTTCTTC
>-|TRBJ1-2|TRBV29-1|-
CSVEKSQDGYTF
TGCAGCGTTGAAAAGTCTCAGGATGGCTACACCTTC